This entry lists 10 T cell receptor beta chains sequenced from one sample in a study of T cell changes during pregnancy in multiple sclerosis. TCRdb keeps only in-frame clones here, not all; method: immunoSEQ multiplex PCR. The repertoire has approximately 44,000 clones, more than 90% of them found once; the top ten carry under 0.5%. Specimen: CD4+ T cells from peripheral blood mononuclear cells, collected in the second trimester of pregnancy. The receptor set was obtained from a female donor in good health, enrolled as a control in a pregnancy study.

This clone was counted between two and nine times. The rearrangement uses TRBV5-1 and TRBJ1-1; the D is unclear. V gave up 1 base and J gave up 4 bases, with 11 bases separating them. Germline CDR1 reads SGHRS; CDR2 reads YFSETQ. CDR3 length equals 14 residues. CDR3 sequence: CASSLTGSSTEAFF. For the CDR3, the DNA is TGCGCCAGCAGCTTGACCGGGAGTAGCACTGAAGCTTTCTTT.

This chain links TRBV20-1 with TRBJ2-1; D remains ambiguous. In germline, CDR1 is DFQATT, CDR2 SNEGSKA (reference sequence). The CDR3 spans 11 residues. Between the trimmed V and J ends, which lost 0 bases and 12 bases, there was a span of 9 bases. This CDR3 is CSAREITTQFF. The CDR3 DNA reads TGCAGTGCTAGAGAGATTACTACGCAGTTCTTC.

The chain has TRBV5-6 and TRBJ2-3; unclear D gene. Trimming stripped 0 bases from V and 2 bases from J, with 16 bases between. CDR1 is SGHDT and CDR2 is YYEEEE in the germline V gene. This CDR3 has 17 residues. The CDR3: CASSLASGRTYTDTQYF. As DNA, the CDR3 is TGTGCCAGCAGCTTGGCCTCAGGCCGCACTTACACAGATACGCAGTATTTT. The complete variable domain, with remaining parts taken from reference TRBV5-6 and TRBJ2-3, reads DAGVTQSPTHLIKTRGQQVTLRCSPKSGHDTVSWYQQALGQGPQFIFQYYEEEERQRGNFPDRFSGHQFPNYSSELNVNALLLGDSALYLCASSLASGRTYTDTQYFGPGTRLTVL.

The chain couples TRBV10-2 to TRBJ1-1, with D maybe TRBD1 (5 bases). This CDR3 comprises 14 residues. Germline-derived CDR1 and CDR2 are WSHSY and SAAADI. Trimming stripped 0 bases from V and 1 base from J, with 6 bases between. The CDR3 is CASSESTANTEAFF. The CDR3 bases are TGCGCCAGCAGTGAGTCGACAGCGAACACTGAAGCTTTCTTT.

This clone was recorded once. The V call is TRBV7-9, the J call TRBJ1-3; TRBD1 agrees at 8 bases. Germline V gives CDR1 SEHNR, CDR2 FQNEAQ (reference sequence). The CDR3 has 16 amino acids. Trimming cost V 5 bases and J 0 bases; bases outside gene matches: 6. CDR3 nucleotides: TGTGCCAGCAGCCTACGACAGGGGATCTCTGGAAACACCATATATTTT. It codes for CASSLRQGISGNTIYF.

The gene calls are TRBV5-1 and TRBJ1-2, with TRBD1 matching over 7 bases. This CDR3 contains 14 residues. Trimming cost V 2 bases and J 3 bases; bases outside gene matches: 4. The germline gives CDR1 SGHRS, CDR2 YFSETQ. The CDR3 sequence is CASSFAGTDYGYTF. CDR3 nucleotide sequence: TGCGCCAGCAGCTTCGCCGGGACAGACTATGGCTACACCTTC.

The chain links TRBV19 to TRBJ2-3; 10 nucleotides line up with TRBD2. J was trimmed by 2 bases and V by 6 bases; bases with no gene match: 2. CDR1 LNHDA and CDR2 SQIVND come from the germline V gene (reference sequence). The CDR3 runs to 14 residues. The CDR3 sequence: CASRLAGPTDTQYF. DNA of the CDR3: TGTGCCAGTAGACTAGCGGGACCCACAGATACGCAGTATTTT.

V is TRBV6-1 and J is TRBJ1-5; D is unclear. V shed 1 base and J shed 4 bases, with 5 bases lying between them. This CDR3 has 13 amino acids. Germline V lookup: CDR1 MNHNS, CDR2 SASEGT. CDR3 sequence: CASSEDTNQPQHF. The DNA for the CDR3 is TGTGCCAGCAGTGAAGACACAAATCAGCCCCAGCATTTT.

The chain has TRBV7-8 and TRBJ2-7; D might be TRBD1 (6 bases). V dropped 5 bases and J dropped 2 bases, with 13 bases sitting between them. The CDR3 has 14 amino acids. Per germline, CDR1 SGHVS and CDR2 FQNEAQ. The CDR3 sequence: CASSPRTAPYEQYF. Here the CDR3 DNA reads TGTGCCAGCAGCCCCCGGACAGCCCCCTACGAGCAGTACTTC. The whole variable domain, remainder taken from reference TRBV7-8 and TRBJ2-7, is GAGVSQSPRYKVAKRGQDVALRCDPISGHVSLFWYQQALGQGPEFLTYFQNEAQLDKSGLPSDRFFAERPEGSVSTLKIQRTQQEDSAVYLCASSPRTAPYEQYFGPGTRLTVT.

This chain connects TRBV4-1 to TRBJ1-3; 9 positions agree with TRBD1. Germline lookup yields CDR1 MGHRA and CDR2 YSYEKL. The CDR3 runs to 16 residues. V lost 4 bases to trimming and J lost 0 bases; unmatched junction nucleotides: 4. In DNA, the CDR3 is TGCGCCAGCAGCCTCCGGGACAGGGACTCTGGAAACACCATATATTTT. Protein product: CASSLRDRDSGNTIYF.